A selection of T cell receptor beta chains follows, all from one sample in a study of high-grade serous ovarian cancer treatment subgroups. Only in-frame clones appear in the TCRdb table, and some are missing; sequencing was by immunoSEQ multiplex PCR. The sample lists about 12,000 clones, over 75% seen once, with 2.5% to 3.5% in the top ten. The specimen was tumor tissue. Source of these receptors: a human donor with high-grade serous ovarian cancer. Both conserved end residues are part of each CDR3. D genes are given only for firm matches. Size tells how often a clone was seen (once, few, many) or the class of an expanded clone, and some rows leave it out.

CDR3 length,V gene,D gene,J gene,clone size,CDR3 DNA,CDR3 protein
13,TRBV12-5,-,TRBJ1-1,-,TGTGCTAGTAGCACACAAGGCCACACTGAAGCTTTCTTT,CASSTQGHTEAFF
15,TRBV19,-,TRBJ1-2,once,TGTGCCAGTAGTACAACCGGGACGGCTAACTATGGCTACACCTTC,CASSTTGTANYGYTF
21,TRBV5-1,TRBD2,TRBJ2-1,-,TGCGCCAGCAGCTCCCCGCTGAGGGTCACTAGCGGGGGTTCTTCCTACAATGAGCAGTTCTTC,CASSSPLRVTSGGSSYNEQFF
17,TRBV5-8,-,TRBJ1-4,-,TGTGCCAGCAGCTTGGGAGAAATGGTCAGGGAAGATGAAAAACTGTTTTTT,CASSLGEMVREDEKLFF
13,TRBV7-6,-,TRBJ1-2,-,TGTGCCAGCAGCGAGACAGGAGGTGCTGGCTACACCTTC,CASSETGGAGYTF
15,TRBV7-2,-,TRBJ1-5,few,TGTGCCAGCAGCTTAGTTGGGGCGGTAGGGCAGCCCCAGCATTTT,CASSLVGAVGQPQHF
18,TRBV5-6,-,TRBJ2-1,-,TGTGCCAGCAGCTTGTTTGGTTTGGGCAGTCTTAGTAGCAATGAGCAGTTCTTC,CASSLFGLGSLSSNEQFF
16,TRBV9,TRBD2,TRBJ2-2,-,TGTGCCAGCAGCGAACTAGCGGACGCGAACACCGGGGAGCTGTTTTTT,CASSELADANTGELFF
14,TRBV29-1,-,TRBJ2-2,-,TGCAGCGTTGATCTGGGGTTTGGCACCGGGGAGCTGTTTTTT,CSVDLGFGTGELFF
13,TRBV5-1,-,TRBJ1-1,-,TGCGCCAGCAGCTTGGAACAGAACACTGAAGCTTTCTTT,CASSLEQNTEAFF
15,TRBV5-6,-,TRBJ1-5,-,TGTACCAGCAGCTTGATGCAGACTAGCAATCAGCCCCAGCATTTT,CTSSLMQTSNQPQHF
14,TRBV7-9,-,TRBJ2-2,few,TGTGCCAGCAGCTTAGAGGCGCAGGCCGGGGAGCTGTTTTTT,CASSLEAQAGELFF
15,TRBV13,-,TRBJ1-3,-,TGTGCCAGCAGCTTAGCTGGACCCTCTGGAAACACCATATATTTT,CASSLAGPSGNTIYF
14,TRBV7-9,-,TRBJ1-3,-,TGTGCCAGCAGCTTTCTTTACTCTGGAAACACCATATATTTT,CASSFLYSGNTIYF
18,TRBV9,TRBD2,TRBJ2-6,-,TGTGCCAGCAGCGTGGGACTAGCGGGTAACTCTGGGGCCAACGTCCTGACTTTC,CASSVGLAGNSGANVLTF
12,TRBV14,-,TRBJ2-7,-,TGTGCCAGCAGCCAAGATAGGTACGAGCAGTACTTC,CASSQDRYEQYF
15,TRBV30,-,TRBJ1-6,-,TGTGCCTGGGGTCAGGACAGTGATTATAATTCACCCCTCCACTTT,CAWGQDSDYNSPLHF
17,TRBV27,TRBD1,TRBJ1-1,-,TGTGCCAGCAGTTTATGGGCAGGGGGCCTTTTGAACACTGAAGCTTTCTTT,CASSLWAGGLLNTEAFF
14,TRBV7-9,TRBD1,TRBJ1-1,few,TGTGCCAGCAGCTGGGGACAGTCCGGCACTGAAGCTTTCTTT,CASSWGQSGTEAFF
14,TRBV6-1,-,TRBJ1-2,-,TGTGCCAGCAGTGGAGTGCCTGCTAACTATGGCTACACCTTC,CASSGVPANYGYTF
15,TRBV9,-,TRBJ2-5,-,TGTGCCAGCAGCGTAGGTAACAGGGTTGTTGAGACCCAGTACTTC,CASSVGNRVVETQYF
18,TRBV4-1,TRBD1,TRBJ1-4,-,TGCGCCAGCAGCCAAGATCTGGAGCAGGGGGCTCTGTATGAAAAACTGTTTTTT,CASSQDLEQGALYEKLFF
14,TRBV5-1,TRBD2,TRBJ2-7,-,TGCGCCAGCAGCCCCGGGACTAGCGCCTACGAGCAGTACTTC,CASSPGTSAYEQYF
14,TRBV18,-,TRBJ1-2,once,TGTGCCAGCTCACCAGACTCAACCCTGGACGGCTACACCTTC,CASSPDSTLDGYTF
15,TRBV6-5,-,TRBJ1-2,-,TGTGCCAGTTCAACAACGGGGGGGGGCGGCTATGGCTACACCTTC,CASSTTGGGGYGYTF
15,TRBV5-1,TRBD1,TRBJ1-2,-,TGCGCCAGCAGCCTGGGAAGACCAGGGGGAGATGGCTACACCTTC,CASSLGRPGGDGYTF
16,TRBV23-1,-,TRBJ1-2,-,TGCGCCAGCAGTCAATCAATCCCCGACAGCCTCTATGGCTACACCTTC,CASSQSIPDSLYGYTF
15,TRBV5-4,TRBD2,TRBJ2-5,-,TGTGCCAGCAGCTCCGCGACTAGCGAGGGGGAGACCCAGTACTTC,CASSSATSEGETQYF
15,TRBV7-2,-,TRBJ2-3,-,TGTGCCAGCAGCTTAGCGGGACGGCTTACAGATACGCAGTATTTT,CASSLAGRLTDTQYF
16,TRBV27,TRBD1,TRBJ1-2,-,TGTGCCAGCAGTTCCCCCGGGACAGGGGGCGGATATGGCTACACCTTC,CASSSPGTGGGYGYTF
15,TRBV4-1,-,TRBJ2-3,-,TGCGCCAGCAGCCAAGGACAGGATTCCTCGTTTACGCAGTATTTT,CASSQGQDSSFTQYF
14,TRBV19,-,TRBJ1-4,-,TGTGCCAGTAGTTGGACAGTAGATGGTGAAAAACTGTTTTTT,CASSWTVDGEKLFF
15,TRBV4-1,TRBD1,TRBJ2-3,-,TGCGCCAGCAGCCAGCCTCGACAGGGCCACGATACGCAGTATTTT,CASSQPRQGHDTQYF
15,TRBV2,TRBD1,TRBJ1-5,few,TGTGCCAGCAGCGACTCTTCCAGGGGGAATCAGCCCCAGCATTTT,CASSDSSRGNQPQHF
13,TRBV4-1,-,TRBJ1-1,-,TGCGCCAGCAGCCAAGACCCGACGTGGGAAGCTTTCTTT,CASSQDPTWEAFF
18,TRBV7-6,-,TRBJ2-6,-,TGTGCCAGCAGCTTAGCGGCGGAGGGGGCAGCTGGGGCCAACGTCCTGACTTTC,CASSLAAEGAAGANVLTF
15,TRBV6-4,-,TRBJ1-6,-,TGTGCCAGCAGTCGTCTCCCGGGGGGCGATTCACCCCTCCACTTT,CASSRLPGGDSPLHF